What follows are 5 T cell receptor beta chains derived from one specimen sequenced in a study of blood T cell repertoires in COVID-19 (dated by TCRdb to about 2020). The library was prepared using the immunoSEQ multiplex PCR assay. TCRdb stores this immuneACCESS table with in-frame sequences only. Part of the clones is absent; in the studies checked, under half of the shortfall reflects unresolved V genes, and no reason is known for the rest. This sample comprises approximately 270,000 clones, roughly 88% of them detected only once. In total, the top ten clones hold less than 2.5% of the sample. The specimen was PBMCs or T cells enriched from blood (not recorded which). The receptors originated from a woman in her 50s who had recovered from COVID-19.

The chain links TRBV28 to TRBJ2-1; possible D gene TRBD2, 7 bases. The ends were cut back, 7 bases at V and 4 bases at J, with 17 bases in the middle. CDR3 length equals 15 residues. Germline lookup yields CDR1 MDHEN and CDR2 SYDVKM. Here the CDR3 DNA reads TGTGCCAGCACCTCGGGGAGGGGGGTATACAATGAGCAGTTCTTC. It specifies CASTSGRGVYNEQFF.

J is TRBJ2-2 and V is TRBV3-1 (or the pseudogene TRBV3-2); D might be TRBD1 (7 bases). The CDR3 extends over 14 amino acids. Germline V gene data show CDR1 as LGHDT and CDR2 as YNNKEL (reference sequence). The ends were cut back, 7 bases at V and 2 bases at J, with 11 bases in the middle. The CDR3 coding sequence is TGTGCCAGCACCAGGGGGGCTAACACCGGGGAGCTGTTTTTT. Translation: CASTRGANTGELFF.

The chain uses TRBV28 and TRBJ2-3; TRBD2 aligns across 12 bases. This CDR3 spans 17 amino acids. Germline CDR1 is MDHEN and CDR2 is SYDVKM. With 5 bases clipped from V and 5 bases from J, the junction kept 11 bases outside the gene matches. CDR3 residues: CASSAPSSGRAEDTQYF. Here the CDR3 DNA reads TGTGCCAGCAGTGCACCTTCTAGCGGGAGGGCCGAAGATACGCAGTATTTT.

The rearrangement joins TRBV6-5 to TRBJ2-3; 8 positions match TRBD2. The CDR3 loop spans 15 amino acids. V was clipped by 7 bases and J by 0 bases; unmatched bases: 6. The germline V gene encodes CDR1 MNHEY and CDR2 SVGAGI. CDR3 sequence reads: CASKDSGISTDTQYF. The DNA of the CDR3 is TGTGCCAGCAAAGATAGCGGGATCAGCACAGATACGCAGTATTTT.

This clone showed up just once. This chain uses TRBV7-2 with TRBJ2-4; TRBD2 matches at 7 bases. With 5 bases clipped from V and 0 bases from J, the junction kept 7 bases outside the gene matches. Germline CDR1 and CDR2: SGHTA and FQGNSA. This CDR3 is 16 amino acids long. The CDR3 DNA sequence: TGTGCCAGCAGCGGAGTAGCGGGTTTAGCCAAAAACATTCAGTACTTC. This translates into CASSGVAGLAKNIQYF.